These T cell receptor beta chains were read from a single sample in a study of OX40 agonist ivuxolimab in advanced cancers. This table comes from immunoSEQ multiplex PCR, and its TCRdb copy is limited to in-frame clones, with some not included. Among some 86,000 clones, 75% to 95% were seen once, and the ten largest hold more than 5.5%. The specimen was CD4+ or CD8+ T cells sorted from blood, collected in a trial of the OX40 agonist ivuxolimab. Every receptor here comes from an adult with an advanced solid tumor such as melanoma, head and neck, liver or kidney cancer. CDR3s include the opening cysteine and the closing phenylalanine or tryptophan. The order of the fields is D gene, V gene, J gene, clone size, CDR3 DNA, CDR3 protein. A D gene is named only where the DNA matches it firmly. Clone size is shown for a subset of rows, as once, few, many or a class of expanded clone.

NA	TRBV19	TRBJ2-1	NA	TGTGCCAGTAGTTCGATTAGCCGGCTAGCGAGCCATGAGCAGTTCTTC	CASSSISRLASHEQFF
TRBD2	TRBV11-2	TRBJ2-5	NA	TGTGCCAGCAGCCCGAGGCCGGGACTAGCCGGGGAGCAGTACTTC	CASSPRPGLAGEQYF
NA	TRBV7-6	TRBJ1-3	NA	TGTGCCAGCAGCTTAATGGGACACGGCTCTGGAAACACCATATATTTT	CASSLMGHGSGNTIYF
TRBD2	TRBV14	TRBJ2-7	NA	TGTGCCAGCAGCCAACCGGGACTACGCGAGCAGTACTTC	CASSQPGLREQYF
NA	TRBV5-1	TRBJ1-3	NA	TGCGCCAGCAGCTTGGTAGGAAGCTCTGGAAACACCATATATTTT	CASSLVGSSGNTIYF
TRBD1	TRBV28	TRBJ1-2	NA	TGTGCCAGCAGTCTCCCGACAGGGGGATTCTATGGCTACACCTTC	CASSLPTGGFYGYTF
TRBD1	TRBV6-1	TRBJ2-7	NA	TGTGCCAGCAGGGAAACCGGGACAGGGTCTATAGACGAGCAGTACTTC	CASRETGTGSIDEQYF
NA	TRBV5-1	TRBJ1-5	NA	TGCGCCAGCAGCCCGGACGGACGGAACAATCAGCCCCAGCATTTT	CASSPDGRNNQPQHF
NA	TRBV18	TRBJ2-5	NA	TGTGCCAGCTCACCAATCGGGAGTGGGGAGACCCAGTACTTC	CASSPIGSGETQYF
TRBD1	TRBV5-1	TRBJ2-3	NA	TGCGCCAGCAGCCTGGGACAGGGCGTAACCACAGATACGCAGTATTTT	CASSLGQGVTTDTQYF
NA	TRBV9	TRBJ2-3	NA	TGTGCCAGCAGCGTAGGACTTCTACCTACAGATACGCAGTATTTT	CASSVGLLPTDTQYF
TRBD2	TRBV7-2	TRBJ2-7	NA	TGTGCCAGCAGCTCTGGGACTAGGCCCTACGAGCAGTACTTC	CASSSGTRPYEQYF
TRBD2	TRBV10-3	TRBJ2-7	NA	TGTGCCATCAGTGGAGCTAGCGGGAATTCCTACGAGCAGTACTTC	CAISGASGNSYEQYF
NA	TRBV30	TRBJ2-7	NA	TGTGCCTCCATATCGGGGGTGTACGAGCAGTACTTC	CASISGVYEQYF
NA	TRBV11-2	TRBJ1-2	NA	TGTGCCAGCAGCTTAGAGGCAAAATACTATGGCTACACCTTC	CASSLEAKYYGYTF
NA	TRBV15	TRBJ2-5	NA	TGTGCCACCAGCAGAGATCTAGGGCTCGGGCAAGAGACCCAGTACTTC	CATSRDLGLGQETQYF
TRBD1	TRBV6-1	TRBJ1-3	NA	TGTGCCAGTTCCGGACAGGGTTGGGGAAACACCATATATTTT	CASSGQGWGNTIYF
TRBD2	TRBV6-1	TRBJ2-1	NA	TGTGCCGGTCAGGGTGCGGGAGGGGGCTACAATGAGCAGTTCTTC	CAGQGAGGGYNEQFF
NA	TRBV27	TRBJ2-6	NA	TGTGCCAGCAGATTTACAGGGACTGGGGCCAACGTCCTGACTTTC	CASRFTGTGANVLTF
TRBD2	TRBV9	TRBJ2-2	NA	TGTGCCAGCAGCGTAGGTTTACATAGCGGGCGTAACACCGGGGAGCTGTTTTTT	CASSVGLHSGRNTGELFF
NA	TRBV15	TRBJ2-4	NA	TGTGCCACCAGCGGAGGTGGGAGGGGGGCCGGGGACATTCAGTACTTC	CATSGGGRGAGDIQYF
NA	TRBV18	TRBJ2-7	NA	TGTGCCAGCTCACGGGGGACATGGGGCGACGAGCAGTACTTC	CASSRGTWGDEQYF
TRBD2	TRBV5-1	TRBJ2-5	once	TGCGCCAGCAGCCGCAGTGGGAGGGGTGACTCAGAGACCCAGTACTTC	CASSRSGRGDSETQYF
TRBD1	TRBV5-1	TRBJ2-2	NA	TGCGCCAGCAGCTTGGCTTACCGGGACAGGTCCCCGAACACCGGGGAGCTGTTTTTT	CASSLAYRDRSPNTGELFF
TRBD1	TRBV19	TRBJ2-5	once	TGTGCCAGTAGTATTGGACAGGGGGCGCGGGAGACCCAGTACTTC	CASSIGQGARETQYF
NA	TRBV5-1	TRBJ2-2	NA	TGCGCCAGCAGCTTGTTCCCAGGGCGAACCGGGGAGCTGTTTTTT	CASSLFPGRTGELFF
TRBD2	TRBV19	TRBJ2-7	NA	TGTGCCAGTAGAGGGACTAATTTCTACGAGCAGTACTTC	CASRGTNFYEQYF
TRBD1	TRBV28	TRBJ2-7	NA	TGTGCCAGCACCGCCCAGGGGGCGTCCTACGAGCAGTACTTC	CASTAQGASYEQYF
NA	TRBV19	TRBJ2-6	NA	TGTGCCAGTAGTATAGGTGGGAGAGGGGCCAACGTCCTGACTTTC	CASSIGGRGANVLTF
NA	TRBV29-1	TRBJ2-7	few	TGCAGCGTTGGGGAGGGACAGAACTACGAGCAGTACTTC	CSVGEGQNYEQYF
NA	TRBV5-1	TRBJ2-5	NA	TGCGCCAGCAGCTTTGACAGAAGAGAGACCCAGTACTTC	CASSFDRRETQYF
NA	TRBV28	TRBJ2-7	once	TGTGCCAGCAGTTCGAGATACGAGCAGTACTTC	CASSSRYEQYF
NA	TRBV20-1	TRBJ2-7	NA	TGCAGTGCTAGAGGGAGCGGGGAGCAGTACTTC	CSARGSGEQYF
NA	TRBV20-1	TRBJ2-5	once	TGCAGTGCGGGAAATGAAGAGACCCAGTACTTC	CSAGNEETQYF
TRBD2	TRBV5-1	TRBJ2-5	NA	TGCGCCAGCAGCTTGGGACTAGCGGGAGTAGAGACCCAGTACTTC	CASSLGLAGVETQYF
TRBD2	TRBV4-1	TRBJ2-7	NA	TGCGCCAGCAGCCAGACAAACATGGGACTAGCGGCTTCCTACGAGCAGTACTTC	CASSQTNMGLAASYEQYF
NA	TRBV28	TRBJ1-2	NA	TGTGCCAGCGACATTGGGACATACGGCAGTAAGATTTTC	CASDIGTYGSKIF
NA	TRBV11-3	TRBJ2-1	NA	TGTGCCAGCAGCTTACGTCCAGGGGGGAACAATGAGCAGTTCTTC	CASSLRPGGNNEQFF
TRBD1	TRBV4-1	TRBJ2-6	NA	TGCGCCAGCAGCCAGGAGGGAAAGGACAGGGTCGCTCCTGGGGCCAACGTCCTGACTTTC	CASSQEGKDRVAPGANVLTF
TRBD2	TRBV5-1	TRBJ2-7	NA	TGCGCCAGCAGCGCTGGACTAGCGGACAATTACGAGCAGTACTTC	CASSAGLADNYEQYF
NA	TRBV5-1	TRBJ2-1	NA	TGCGCCAGCAGCTTCGGGGATACCTACAATGAGCAGTTCTTC	CASSFGDTYNEQFF
NA	TRBV7-3	TRBJ1-1	once	TGTGCCAGCAGCTGGGGTGGCCGGGCTGAAGCTTTCTTT	CASSWGGRAEAFF
NA	TRBV6-1	TRBJ2-7	NA	TGTGCCAGCAGTGACCCGGGACTTACCTACGAGCAGTACTTC	CASSDPGLTYEQYF
NA	TRBV15	TRBJ2-7	NA	TGTGCCACCAGCAGAGGCCACTATACCTACGAGCAGTACTTC	CATSRGHYTYEQYF
NA	TRBV30	TRBJ1-1	NA	TGTGCCGTGGGCGTACCTATGAACACTGAAGCTTTCTTT	CAVGVPMNTEAFF
NA	TRBV30	TRBJ1-1	NA	TGTGCCTGGAGTGTATTCTCTCCTGAAGCTTTCTTT	CAWSVFSPEAFF